The rows below give T cell receptor beta chains drawn from one sample of a study of post-analysis software for immune sequencing data. MiXCR, run by TCRdb on the PCR reads, gives a single entry per CDR3 protein. The sample lists hundreds of thousands of distinct CDR3 sequences, roughly three fifths occurring once. Sequenced: blood. The receptors were sampled from a girl aged 2 to 10 with multiple sclerosis. CDR3s include the opening cysteine and the closing phenylalanine or tryptophan. The D gene is left open where the match is weak. The size field is filled for only some rows; it gives once, few, many or a size class.

d_gene	j_gene	abundance	v_gene	CDR3aa	CDR3nt
TRBD2	TRBJ2-1	.	TRBV20-1	CSAREASGTNEQFF	TGCAGTGCTAGAGAGGCTAGCGGGACAAATGAGCAGTTCTTC
TRBD2	TRBJ2-5	few	TRBV20-1	CSARGLAGGEETQYF	TGCAGTGCTCGGGGACTAGCGGGAGGGGAAGAGACCCAGTACTTC
TRBD2	TRBJ2-7	.	TRBV9	CASSVTGTSGYEQYF	TGTGCCAGCAGCGTCACCGGGACTAGCGGATACGAGCAGTACTTC
.	TRBJ2-3	few	TRBV5-5	CASSLEGNTDTQYF	TGTGCCAGCAGCTTGGAAGGCAACACAGATACGCAGTATTTT
.	TRBJ2-1	.	TRBV4-3	CASSQDIGNEQFF	TGCGCCAGCAGCCAAGATATAGGCAATGAGCAGTTCTTC
TRBD1	TRBJ2-4	few	TRBV11-2	CASSLGRQGGFKNIQYF	TGTGCCAGCAGCTTAGGCCGACAGGGTGGATTCAAAAACATTCAGTACTTC
.	TRBJ2-4	.	TRBV20-1	CSAGGPRGAKNIQYF	TGCAGTGCTGGGGGACCTCGCGGAGCCAAAAACATTCAGTACTTC
.	TRBJ2-3	.	TRBV7-3	CASSRSGSTSTDTQYF	TGTGCCAGCAGCCGATCAGGGTCTACTAGCACAGATACGCAGTATTTT
.	TRBJ2-3	once	TRBV12-3/TRBV12-4	CASSFRVGGPTDAQYF	TGTGCCAGCAGTTTTCGGGTTGGGGGCCCCACAGATGCGCAGTATTTT
.	TRBJ2-5	.	TRBV20-1	CSAVSAGDETQYF	TGCAGTGCCGTCTCGGCCGGGGATGAGACCCAGTACTTC
TRBD2	TRBJ2-7	.	TRBV6-2/TRBV6-3	CASSSTSGSNEQYF	TGTGCCAGCAGTTCGACCAGCGGGAGCAACGAGCAGTACTTC
TRBD2	TRBJ2-3	.	TRBV12-3/TRBV12-4	CASSPGTSPSTDAQYF	TGTGCCAGCAGTCCGGGGACTAGCCCTAGCACAGATGCGCAGTATTTT
.	TRBJ2-1	.	TRBV20-1	CSARSGFGGNEQFF	TGCAGTGCCCGCTCCGGGTTTGGGGGCAATGAGCAGTTCTTC
.	TRBJ2-1	few	TRBV5-6	CASPFGGGQEFF	TGTGCCAGCCCCTTCGGCGGGGGACAGGAGTTCTTC
TRBD1	TRBJ2-7	.	TRBV27	CASSFGAGGSYEQYF	TGTGCCAGCAGTTTCGGGGCAGGGGGATCCTACGAGCAGTACTTC
.	TRBJ2-7	.	TRBV11-1	CASSSKIEYEQYF	TGTGCCAGCAGCTCCAAAATCGAATACGAGCAGTACTTC
TRBD2	TRBJ2-3	.	TRBV10-2	CASTDRLADTDTQYF	TGCGCCAGCACCGACCGGCTAGCGGACACAGATACGCAGTATTTT
.	TRBJ2-3	.	TRBV12-3/TRBV12-4	CASSSSPLGDTQYF	TGTGCCAGCAGTTCCTCCCCATTGGGAGATACGCAGTATTTT
.	TRBJ2-7	few	TRBV7-9	CASSPATSYGYEQYF	TGTGCCAGCAGCCCCGCAACATCTTACGGATACGAGCAGTACTTC
.	TRBJ2-7	.	TRBV5-7	CASSLVTECPPCEQYF	TGTGCCAGCAGCTTGGTCACGGAATGTCCCCCTTGCGAGCAGTACTTC
.	TRBJ2-1	.	TRBV20-1	CSARDGGRTSYYNEQFF	TGCAGTGCTAGAGATGGAGGGCGGACGTCGTACTACAATGAGCAGTTCTTC
.	TRBJ2-1	few	TRBV19	CASSLDPPHFYEQFF	TGTGCCAGTAGCCTAGATCCACCCCATTTTTATGAGCAGTTCTTC
.	TRBJ1-2	.	TRBV4-1	CASSQEQVLYYGYTF	TGCGCCAGCAGCCAAGAACAGGTCCTCTACTATGGCTACACCTTC
TRBD2	TRBJ2-1	.	TRBV7-2	CASSFTPAGGLYNEQFF	TGTGCCAGCAGCTTTACCCCAGCGGGGGGTCTGTACAATGAGCAGTTCTTC
.	TRBJ2-3	.	TRBV4-2	CASSQDVATTDTQYF	TGTGCCAGCAGCCAAGATGTGGCCACCACAGATACGCAGTATTTT
.	TRBJ2-3	.	TRBV4-3	CASSQMERTDTQYF	TGCGCCAGCAGCCAAATGGAACGTACAGATACGCAGTATTTT
TRBD1	TRBJ2-1	.	TRBV5-1	CASSNRDRGFASYNEQFF	TGCGCCAGCAGCAACCGGGACAGGGGGTTTGCCTCCTACAATGAGCAGTTCTTC
.	TRBJ1-1	.	TRBV12-3/TRBV12-4	CASSPGLRSTEAFF	TGTGCCAGCAGTCCCGGGCTAAGGAGCACTGAAGCTTTCTTT
TRBD1	TRBJ2-1	.	TRBV12-3/TRBV12-4	CASSFQGTVHNEQFF	TGTGCCAGCAGTTTTCAGGGGACAGTCCACAATGAGCAGTTCTTC
TRBD2	TRBJ2-3	.	TRBV5-5	CASSLSAGGMTDTQYF	TGTGCCAGCAGCTTGTCCGCGGGGGGAATGACAGATACGCAGTATTTT
.	TRBJ2-1	.	TRBV10-3	CAISKGGVAYNEQFF	TGTGCCATCTCAAAAGGGGGGGTCGCCTACAATGAGCAGTTCTTC
TRBD1	TRBJ2-6	few	TRBV7-2	CASSRRTGSYPGANVLTF	TGTGCCAGCAGCAGAAGGACAGGGTCATATCCTGGGGCCAACGTCCTGACTTTC
TRBD1	TRBJ1-2	.	TRBV5-1	CASSPDRVPYGYTF	TGCGCCAGCAGCCCTGACAGGGTACCCTATGGCTACACCTTC
.	TRBJ2-3	.	TRBV5-1	CASSSYGYTQYF	TGCGCCAGCAGCTCGTACGGTTATACGCAGTATTTT
TRBD2	TRBJ2-7	.	TRBV20-1	CSAYVASGPLKSSYEQYF	TGCAGTGCTTATGTCGCTAGCGGCCCCTTAAAATCCTCCTACGAGCAGTACTTC
.	TRBJ2-7	.	TRBV29-1	CSVEEGPSSREYF	TGCAGCGTTGAAGAAGGGCCCAGCTCTCGGGAGTACTTC
TRBD2	TRBJ2-5	.	TRBV12-3/TRBV12-4	CASSKTSGGQETQYF	TGTGCCAGCAGTAAGACTAGCGGGGGACAAGAGACCCAGTACTTC
.	TRBJ2-7	.	TRBV27	CASSLSSGFSSYEQYF	TGTGCCAGCAGTTTATCGTCTGGGTTTAGCTCCTATGAGCAGTACTTC
TRBD1	TRBJ2-1	few	TRBV5-1	CASSLGQGVNEQFF	TGCGCCAGCAGCCTAGGACAGGGGGTCAATGAGCAGTTCTTC
.	TRBJ1-1	once	TRBV29-1	CSVERGPATKAFF	TGCAGCGTTGAGAGAGGACCCGCGACGAAAGCTTTCTTT
.	TRBJ2-1	.	TRBV15	CATSRSWGDHQFF	TGTGCCACCAGCAGATCATGGGGGGATCATCAGTTCTTC
TRBD2	TRBJ2-1	once	TRBV9	CASSSWTSDNEQFF	TGTGCCAGCAGCTCCTGGACTAGCGACAATGAGCAGTTCTTC
TRBD2	TRBJ2-1	.	TRBV5-1	CASSSASRGAYNEQFF	TGCGCCAGCAGCTCAGCTTCGCGGGGGGCCTACAATGAGCAGTTCTTC
TRBD1	TRBJ2-7	.	TRBV12-3/TRBV12-4	CAGSLSTGATYEQYF	TGTGCCGGCAGTTTGTCTACAGGGGCTACCTACGAGCAGTACTTC
.	TRBJ2-1	.	TRBV20-1	CSATGDTSEYNEQFF	TGCAGTGCTACGGGGGACACCTCCGAGTACAATGAGCAGTTCTTC
.	TRBJ2-3	.	TRBV5-1	CASSLGDSGDTQYF	TGCGCCAGCAGCCTAGGGGACTCAGGAGATACGCAGTATTTT
.	TRBJ2-6	few	TRBV4-3	CASSQESRLTSGANVLTF	TGCGCCAGCAGCCAAGAATCCAGGCTCACCTCTGGGGCCAACGTCCTGACTTTC
.	TRBJ2-6	.	TRBV30	CAWNSGANVLTF	TGTGCCTGGAACTCTGGGGCCAACGTCCTGACTTTC
.	TRBJ2-3	.	TRBV13	CASSARVGGGDTQYF	TGTGCCAGCAGCGCCAGAGTGGGAGGAGGCGATACGCAGTATTTT
TRBD1	TRBJ2-1	.	TRBV2	CASRLDRGLHNEQFF	TGTGCCAGCAGACTCGACAGGGGGCTACACAATGAGCAGTTCTTC
.	TRBJ1-6	.	TRBV11-2	CASSLRSSYNSPLHF	TGTGCCAGCAGCTTAAGGAGCTCCTATAATTCACCCCTCCACTTT
TRBD1	TRBJ2-5	.	TRBV5-1	CASSLLGQSPETQYF	TGCGCCAGCAGCTTGCTGGGACAGAGTCCAGAGACCCAGTACTTC
.	TRBJ1-5	.	TRBV6-6	CASRPVISNQPQHF	TGTGCCAGCAGACCGGTTATTAGCAATCAGCCCCAGCATTTT
TRBD2	TRBJ2-3	few	TRBV5-5	CASSLRSGGADTQYF	TGTGCCAGCAGCTTGAGGAGCGGGGGTGCGGATACGCAGTATTTT
TRBD1	TRBJ2-3	few	TRBV11-1	CASSEYGTGGADTQYF	TGTGCCAGCAGCGAGTACGGTACAGGGGGCGCCGATACGCAGTATTTT